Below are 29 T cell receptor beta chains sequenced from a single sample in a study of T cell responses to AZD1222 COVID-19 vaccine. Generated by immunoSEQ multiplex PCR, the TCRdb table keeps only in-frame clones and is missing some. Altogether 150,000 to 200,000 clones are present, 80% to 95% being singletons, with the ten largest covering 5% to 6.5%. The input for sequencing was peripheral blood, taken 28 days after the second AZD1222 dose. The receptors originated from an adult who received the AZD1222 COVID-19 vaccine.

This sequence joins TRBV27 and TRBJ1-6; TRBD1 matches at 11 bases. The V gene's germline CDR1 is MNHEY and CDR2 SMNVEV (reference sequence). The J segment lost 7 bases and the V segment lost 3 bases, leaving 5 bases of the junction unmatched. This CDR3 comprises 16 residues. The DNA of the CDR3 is TGTGCCAGCAGTTTTAGTGGACAGGGGGCGAATTCACCCCTCCACTTT. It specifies CASSFSGQGANSPLHF.

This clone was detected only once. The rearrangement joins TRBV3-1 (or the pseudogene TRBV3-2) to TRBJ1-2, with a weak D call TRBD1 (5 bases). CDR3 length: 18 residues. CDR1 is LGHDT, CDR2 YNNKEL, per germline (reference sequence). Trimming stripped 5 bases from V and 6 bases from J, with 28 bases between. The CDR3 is CASSVRRPGRILIHGYTF. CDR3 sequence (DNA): TGTGCCAGCAGCGTTCGCCGACCGGGACGGATCTTAATTCATGGCTACACCTTC.

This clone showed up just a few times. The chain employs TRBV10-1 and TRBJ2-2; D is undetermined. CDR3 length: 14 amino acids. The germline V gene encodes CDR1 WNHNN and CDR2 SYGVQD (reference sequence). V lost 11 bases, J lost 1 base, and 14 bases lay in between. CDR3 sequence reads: CAPGWIWNTGELFF. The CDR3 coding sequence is TGCGCCCCCGGATGGATCTGGAACACCGGGGAGCTGTTTTTT.

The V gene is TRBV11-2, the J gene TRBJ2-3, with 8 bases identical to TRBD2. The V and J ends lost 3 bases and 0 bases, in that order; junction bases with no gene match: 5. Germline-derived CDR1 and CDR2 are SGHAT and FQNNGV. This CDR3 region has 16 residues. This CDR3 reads CASSFVLAGSTDTQYF. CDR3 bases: TGTGCCAGCAGCTTTGTTCTAGCGGGTAGCACAGATACGCAGTATTTT. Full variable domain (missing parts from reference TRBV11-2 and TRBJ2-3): EAGVAQSPRYKIIEKRQSVAFWCNPISGHATLYWYQQILGQGPKLLIQFQNNGVVDDSQLPKDRFSAERLKGVDSTLKIQPAKLEDSAVYLCASSFVLAGSTDTQYFGPGTRLTVL.

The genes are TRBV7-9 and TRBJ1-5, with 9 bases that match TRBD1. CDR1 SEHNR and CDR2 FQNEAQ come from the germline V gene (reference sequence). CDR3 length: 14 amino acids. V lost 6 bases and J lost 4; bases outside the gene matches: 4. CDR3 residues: CASSPDRGNQPQHF. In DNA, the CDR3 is TGTGCCAGCAGTCCTGACAGGGGGAATCAGCCCCAGCATTTT.

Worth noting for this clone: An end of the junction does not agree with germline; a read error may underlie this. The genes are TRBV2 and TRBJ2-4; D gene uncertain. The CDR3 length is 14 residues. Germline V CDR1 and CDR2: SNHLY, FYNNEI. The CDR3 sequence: CASREGLAKNIQYF. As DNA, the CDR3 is TGTGCCAGCAGGGAAGGTCTAGCCAAAAACATTCAGTACTTC.

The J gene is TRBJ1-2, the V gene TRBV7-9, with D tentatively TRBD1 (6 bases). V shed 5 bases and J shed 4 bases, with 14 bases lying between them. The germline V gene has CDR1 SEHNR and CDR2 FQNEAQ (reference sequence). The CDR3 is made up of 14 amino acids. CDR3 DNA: TGTGCCAGCAGCATAGGACAGACTTCCTATGGCTACACCTTC. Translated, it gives CASSIGQTSYGYTF.

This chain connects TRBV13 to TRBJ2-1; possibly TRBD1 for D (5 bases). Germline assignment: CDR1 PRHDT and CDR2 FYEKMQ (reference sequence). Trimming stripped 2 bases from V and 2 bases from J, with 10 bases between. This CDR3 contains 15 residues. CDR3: CASSLSGRTYNEQFF. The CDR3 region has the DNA TGTGCCAGCAGCTTATCAGGGCGCACCTACAATGAGCAGTTCTTC.

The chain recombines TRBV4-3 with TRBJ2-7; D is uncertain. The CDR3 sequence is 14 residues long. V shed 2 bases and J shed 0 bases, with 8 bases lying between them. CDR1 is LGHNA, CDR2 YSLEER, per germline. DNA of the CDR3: TGCGCCAGCAGCCAACGACTGGCCTCCTACGAGCAGTACTTC. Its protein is CASSQRLASYEQYF.

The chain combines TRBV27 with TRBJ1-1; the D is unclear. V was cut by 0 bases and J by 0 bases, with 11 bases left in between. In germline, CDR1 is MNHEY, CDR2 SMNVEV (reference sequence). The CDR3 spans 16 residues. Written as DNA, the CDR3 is TGTGCCAGCAGTTTATCAGCCCCCCACCTGAACACTGAAGCTTTCTTT. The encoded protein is CASSLSAPHLNTEAFF.

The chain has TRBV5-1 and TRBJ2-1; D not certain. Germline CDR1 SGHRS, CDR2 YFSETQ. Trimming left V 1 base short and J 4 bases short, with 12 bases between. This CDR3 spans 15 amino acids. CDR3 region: CASSLNEIPYNEQFF. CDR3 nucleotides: TGCGCCAGCAGCTTGAACGAAATCCCTTACAATGAGCAGTTCTTC.

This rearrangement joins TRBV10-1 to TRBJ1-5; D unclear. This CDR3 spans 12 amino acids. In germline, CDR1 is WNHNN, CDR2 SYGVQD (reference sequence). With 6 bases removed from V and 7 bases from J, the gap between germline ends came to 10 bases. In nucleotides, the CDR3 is TGCGCCAGCAGCGCCCACGGGCAGCCCCAGCATTTT. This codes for CASSAHGQPQHF.

The DNA for the CDR3 is TGTGCCAGCCGGGACAGCCTCCCTGAAGCTTTCTTT. Translated: CASRDSLPEAFF. The rearrangement links TRBV12-3 or TRBV12-4 to TRBJ1-1; the match to TRBD1 covers 7 bases. J lost 6 bases, V lost 8 bases, and 6 bases had no gene match. This CDR3 has 12 residues.

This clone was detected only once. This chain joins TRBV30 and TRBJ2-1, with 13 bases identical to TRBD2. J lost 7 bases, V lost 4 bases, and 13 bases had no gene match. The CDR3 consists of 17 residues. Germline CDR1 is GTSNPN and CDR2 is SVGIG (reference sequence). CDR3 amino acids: CAWKRPAGTSGENEQFF. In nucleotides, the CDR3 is TGTGCCTGGAAACGCCCCGCCGGGACTAGCGGGGAGAATGAGCAGTTCTTC.

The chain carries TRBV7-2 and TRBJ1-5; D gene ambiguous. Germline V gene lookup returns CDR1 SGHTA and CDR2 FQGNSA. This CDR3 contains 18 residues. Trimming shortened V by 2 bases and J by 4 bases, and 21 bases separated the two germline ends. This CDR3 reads CASSLTIGSGGENQPQHF. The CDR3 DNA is TGTGCCAGCAGCTTAACTATCGGCAGTGGAGGAGAAAATCAGCCCCAGCATTTT.

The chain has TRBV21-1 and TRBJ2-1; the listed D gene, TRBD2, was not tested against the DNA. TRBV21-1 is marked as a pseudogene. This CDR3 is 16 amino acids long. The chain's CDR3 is CASSNVTSGSPNEQFF. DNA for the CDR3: TGTGCCAGCAGCAACGTGACTAGCGGGTCTCCTAATGAGCAGTTCTTC.

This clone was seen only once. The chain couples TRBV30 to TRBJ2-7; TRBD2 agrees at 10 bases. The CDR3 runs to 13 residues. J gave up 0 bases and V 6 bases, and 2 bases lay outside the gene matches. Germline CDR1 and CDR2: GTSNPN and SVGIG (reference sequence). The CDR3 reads CACGLAVSYEQYF. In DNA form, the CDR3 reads TGTGCCTGCGGACTAGCGGTCTCCTACGAGCAGTACTTC.

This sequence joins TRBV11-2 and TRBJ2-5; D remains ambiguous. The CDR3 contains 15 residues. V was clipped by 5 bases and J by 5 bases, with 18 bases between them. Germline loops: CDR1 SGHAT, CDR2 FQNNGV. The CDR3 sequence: CASSGMTPSVETQYF. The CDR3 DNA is TGTGCCAGCAGCGGAATGACACCGTCGGTGGAGACCCAGTACTTC.

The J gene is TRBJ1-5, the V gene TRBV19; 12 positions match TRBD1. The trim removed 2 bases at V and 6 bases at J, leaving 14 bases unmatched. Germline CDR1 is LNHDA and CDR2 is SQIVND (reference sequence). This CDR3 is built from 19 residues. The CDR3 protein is CASSITRDRGLGVSQPQHF. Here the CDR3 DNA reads TGTGCCAGTAGTATAACCCGGGACAGGGGGCTAGGAGTCAGTCAGCCCCAGCATTTT. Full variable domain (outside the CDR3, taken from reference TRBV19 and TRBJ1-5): DGGITQSPKYLFRKEGQNVTLSCEQNLNHDAMYWYRQDPGQGLRLIYYSQIVNDFQKGDIAEGYSVSREKKESFPLTVTSAQKNPTAFYLCASSITRDRGLGVSQPQHFGDGTRLSIL.

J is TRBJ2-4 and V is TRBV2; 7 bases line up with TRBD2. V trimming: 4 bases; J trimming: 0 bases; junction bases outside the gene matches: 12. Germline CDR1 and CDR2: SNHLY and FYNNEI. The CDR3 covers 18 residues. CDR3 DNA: TGTGCCAGCAGTGTACGGGTTGCGGGGGATTCAGCCAAAAACATTCAGTACTTC. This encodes CASSVRVAGDSAKNIQYF.

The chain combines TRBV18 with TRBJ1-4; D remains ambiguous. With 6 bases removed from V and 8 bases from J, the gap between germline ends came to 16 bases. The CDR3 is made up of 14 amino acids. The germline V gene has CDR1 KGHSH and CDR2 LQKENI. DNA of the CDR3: TGTGCCAGCTCGACTGATCTCTCCCAGGAAAAACTGTTTTTT. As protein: CASSTDLSQEKLFF.

The CDR3 DNA is TGTGCCAGCCACGAGGGAACAGGGGCCAATCAGCCCCAGCATTTT. Translation: CASHEGTGANQPQHF. The chain combines TRBV28 with TRBJ1-5, with 7 bases identical to TRBD1. CDR3 length: 15 residues. Germline lookup yields CDR1 MDHEN and CDR2 SYDVKM. The V and J ends lost 8 bases and 3 bases, in that order; junction bases with no gene match: 10.

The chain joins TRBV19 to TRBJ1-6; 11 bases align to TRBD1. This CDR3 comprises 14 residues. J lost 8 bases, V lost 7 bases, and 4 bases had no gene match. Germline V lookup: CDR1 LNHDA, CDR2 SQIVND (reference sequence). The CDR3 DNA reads TGTGCCAGTACCGTGGGACAGGGGGATTCACCCCTCCACTTT. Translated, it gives CASTVGQGDSPLHF.

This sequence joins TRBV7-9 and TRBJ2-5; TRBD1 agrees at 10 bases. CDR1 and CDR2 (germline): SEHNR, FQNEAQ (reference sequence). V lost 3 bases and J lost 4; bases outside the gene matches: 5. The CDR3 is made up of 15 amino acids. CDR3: CASSLATGGRETQYF. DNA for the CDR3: TGTGCCAGCAGCTTGGCGACAGGGGGCCGAGAGACCCAGTACTTC.

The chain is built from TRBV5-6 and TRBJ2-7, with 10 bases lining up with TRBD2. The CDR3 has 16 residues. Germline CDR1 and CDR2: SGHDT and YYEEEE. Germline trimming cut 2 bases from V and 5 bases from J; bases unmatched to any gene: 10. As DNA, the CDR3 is TGTGCCAGCAGCTTAGGTGGGACTAGCGAATTCAACGAGCAGTACTTC. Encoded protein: CASSLGGTSEFNEQYF.

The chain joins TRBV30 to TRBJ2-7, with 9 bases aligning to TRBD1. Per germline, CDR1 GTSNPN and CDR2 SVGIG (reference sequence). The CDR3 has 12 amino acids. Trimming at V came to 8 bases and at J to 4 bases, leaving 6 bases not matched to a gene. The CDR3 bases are TGTGCCGCCGGGGACAGGGTTTACGAGCAGTACTTC. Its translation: CAAGDRVYEQYF.

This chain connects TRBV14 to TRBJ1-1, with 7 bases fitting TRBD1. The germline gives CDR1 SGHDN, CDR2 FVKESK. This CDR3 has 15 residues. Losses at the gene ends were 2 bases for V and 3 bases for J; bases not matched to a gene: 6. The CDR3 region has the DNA TGTGCCAGCAGCCAATTATCCGGGACAGACACTGAAGCTTTCTTT. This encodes CASSQLSGTDTEAFF.

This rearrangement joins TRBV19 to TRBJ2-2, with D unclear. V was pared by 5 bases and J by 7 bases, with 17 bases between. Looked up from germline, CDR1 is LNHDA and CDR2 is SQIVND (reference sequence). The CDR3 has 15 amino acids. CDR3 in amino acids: CASSFFDTIGGELFF. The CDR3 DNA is TGTGCCAGTAGTTTTTTTGACACGATCGGCGGGGAGCTGTTTTTT.

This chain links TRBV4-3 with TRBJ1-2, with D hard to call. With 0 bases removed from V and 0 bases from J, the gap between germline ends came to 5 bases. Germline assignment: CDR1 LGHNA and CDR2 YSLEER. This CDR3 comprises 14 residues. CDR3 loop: CASSQEAANYGYTF. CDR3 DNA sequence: TGCGCCAGCAGCCAAGAGGCGGCTAACTATGGCTACACCTTC.